Sequencing of this TCR beta chain was carried out in a study of blood T cell repertoires in COVID-19. For the study at large: Sources were T cells, B-cell-depleted T cells, or PBMCs; the material itself was cDNA or gDNA.

Here immunoSEQ multiplex PCR was the method, and the copy in TCRdb shows in-frame clones only, minus some. This repertoire shows about 81,000 clones, about nine tenths found once; its top ten account for under 2%. CDR3 length: 15 residues. V was clipped by 6 bases and J by 8 bases; unmatched bases: 15. Germline V gene sequence: CDR1 MNHEY, CDR2 SVGAGI. The sequenced material came from peripheral blood. The rearrangement uses TRBV6-5 and TRBJ1-2; 7 nucleotides agree with TRBD1. The receptor comes from a woman between 50 and 59 years old in a cohort sampled during active COVID-19. CDR3 nucleotides: TGTGCCAGCAGAAATAAAACAGGGGTGGTAGGCGGCTACACCTTC. It is translated as CASRNKTGVVGGYTF.